This is a list of T cell receptor beta chains from one sample in a study of T cells in Graves' hyperthyroidism and ophthalmopathy. TCRdb called the multiplex PCR reads again in MiXCR, with one record for every CDR3 protein. Among about 380,000 distinct CDR3 sequences, about a fifth were seen once, and the ten largest hold about 38%. The sample consisted of blood. These TCRs come from a man between 18 and 35 years old with Graves' ophthalmopathy. The CDR3 runs from the conserved cysteine through the conserved F or W. Each record gives: clone size, J gene, D gene, V gene, CDR3 protein, CDR3 DNA. The D gene is left open where the match is weak. Some rows mark clone size as missing; the rest say once, few, many or name a class of expanded clone.

>few|TRBJ1-4|-|TRBV6-1
CASSRAFDEKLFF
TGTGCCAGCAGTAGGGCTTTTGATGAAAAACTGTTTTTT
>many|TRBJ1-1|-|TRBV20-1
CSAPRGGPMNTEAFF
TGCAGTGCGCCCCGGGGGGGACCGATGAACACTGAAGCTTTCTTT
>few|TRBJ1-3|-|TRBV7-2
CASSQTGGGGNTIYF
TGTGCCAGCAGTCAGACAGGAGGAGGTGGAAACACCATATATTTT
>many|TRBJ2-3|TRBD1|TRBV2
CASSEGRDRVKDTQYF
TGTGCCAGCAGTGAAGGCCGGGACAGGGTTAAAGATACGCAGTATTTT
>-|TRBJ1-5|-|TRBV6-9
CASSFMWEGRSNQPQHF
TGTGCCAGCAGTTTCATGTGGGAAGGACGTAGCAATCAGCCCCAGCATTTT
>few|TRBJ2-4|-|TRBV5-1
CASSLYEDSSLAKNIQYF
TGCGCCAGCAGCTTGTATGAGGACAGTAGTCTAGCCAAAAACATTCAGTACTTC
>many|TRBJ1-2|-|TRBV3-1
CASSQEVITYGYTF
TGTGCCAGCAGCCAAGAGGTCATTACTTATGGCTACACCTTC
>few|TRBJ1-5|-|TRBV7-6
CASSQRLGGNQPQHF
TGTGCCAGCAGCCAACGACTCGGGGGCAATCAGCCCCAGCATTTT
>few|TRBJ2-1|-|TRBV7-8
CASSPIASSYNEQFF
TGTGCCAGCAGCCCTATAGCGAGCTCCTACAATGAGCAGTTCTTC
>-|TRBJ2-4|TRBD1|TRBV7-9
CASSPWTGTQNIQYF
TGTGCCAGCAGCCCTTGGACAGGAACCCAAAACATTCAGTACTTC
>few|TRBJ1-6|-|TRBV4-1
CASSRPDPGSPLHF
TGCGCCAGCAGCCGTCCTGATCCGGGCTCACCCCTCCACTTT
>once|TRBJ1-1|TRBD1|TRBV27
CASSYYRGMNTEAFF
TGTGCCAGCAGCTACTACAGGGGGATGAACACTGAAGCTTTCTTT
>many|TRBJ2-5|-|TRBV11-3
CASSPWGNQETQYF
TGTGCCAGCAGCCCTTGGGGCAACCAAGAGACCCAGTACTTC
>few|TRBJ1-1|-|TRBV19
CASINTDTSTNTEAFF
TGTGCCAGTATAAATACAGATACATCTACGAACACTGAAGCTTTCTTT
>-|TRBJ1-2|-|TRBV2
CASKGGGVGYTF
TGTGCCAGCAAGGGCGGGGGCGTCGGCTACACCTTC
>-|TRBJ1-2|-|TRBV4-2
CTSSQDDPDWTHTF
TGTACCAGCAGCCAAGATGATCCCGATTGGACCCACACCTTC
>-|TRBJ2-2|-|TRBV7-9
CASSQHGPSNTGELFF
TGTGCCAGCTCACAACACGGACCGTCGAACACCGGGGAGCTGTTTTTT
>few|TRBJ2-1|TRBD2|TRBV4-1
CASSQKGGGGRDEQFF
TGCGCCAGCAGCCAGAAGGGAGGCGGGGGGAGAGATGAGCAGTTCTTC
>-|TRBJ1-1|-|TRBV5-1
CASSSLQWNTEAFF
TGCGCCAGCAGCAGCCTTCAGTGGAACACTGAAGCTTTCTTT
>many|TRBJ1-1|-|TRBV6-1
CASSVGVEAFF
TGTGCCAGCAGTGTGGGGGTAGAAGCTTTCTTT
>many|TRBJ2-7|TRBD1|TRBV5-1
CASKKDRGTYEQYF
TGCGCCAGCAAAAAGGACAGGGGGACCTACGAGCAGTACTTC
>many|TRBJ1-5|-|TRBV18
CASSPDSSSQHF
TGTGCCAGCTCACCCGACAGCTCTTCACAGCATTTT
>many|TRBJ1-1|TRBD1|TRBV6-1
CAGKRQGGNTEAFF
TGTGCCGGGAAGAGACAGGGAGGTAACACTGAAGCTTTCTTT
>few|TRBJ1-2|TRBD1|TRBV10-3
CAISGPGTGGEYGYTF
TGTGCCATCAGTGGTCCCGGGACAGGGGGAGAATATGGCTACACCTTC
>few|TRBJ2-3|-|TRBV6-1
CASSSLSQTSTDTQYF
TGTGCCAGCAGTTCACTATCTCAAACTAGCACAGATACGCAGTATTTT
>few|TRBJ1-6|-|TRBV9
CASSVAGSPLHF
TGTGCCAGCAGCGTAGCAGGTTCACCCCTCCACTTT
>-|TRBJ2-7|-|TRBV28
CASSLEGWEAYEQYF
TGTGCCAGCAGTTTAGAGGGGTGGGAGGCCTACGAGCAGTACTTC
>few|TRBJ2-2|-|TRBV6-1
CASTQGAYGGELFF
TGTGCCAGCACCCAGGGCGCGTATGGCGGGGAGCTGTTTTTT
>-|TRBJ1-2|-|TRBV6-2/TRBV6-3
CASFYRVKGYTF
TGTGCCAGCTTCTACAGGGTAAAAGGCTACACCTTC
>many|TRBJ2-5|-|TRBV10-1
CASSGALSKETQYF
TGCGCCAGCAGTGGGGCCCTCTCGAAAGAGACCCAGTACTTC
>-|TRBJ1-3|TRBD1|TRBV28
CASSFLGTGESGNTIYF
TGTGCCAGCAGCTTTCTGGGGACAGGGGAATCTGGAAACACCATATATTTT
>few|TRBJ1-4|-|TRBV3-1
CASSQVARFGEKLFF
TGTGCCAGCAGCCAAGTTGCCAGGTTTGGGGAAAAACTGTTTTTT
>many|TRBJ1-1|-|TRBV15
CATSVRGIRSTEAFF
TGTGCCACCAGCGTACGCGGAATAAGAAGTACTGAAGCTTTCTTT
>many|TRBJ2-5|-|TRBV2
CASRNWGQGGIETQYF
TGTGCCAGCAGGAACTGGGGGCAGGGTGGTATAGAGACCCAGTACTTC
>many|TRBJ2-7|TRBD2|TRBV6-1
CASRGLAGPSSYEQYF
TGTGCCAGCAGGGGACTAGCGGGGCCTAGCTCCTACGAGCAGTACTTC
>once|TRBJ2-1|TRBD1|TRBV7-9
CASSLDRDRVWFF
TGTGCCAGCAGCTTGGACCGGGACAGGGTGTGGTTCTTC
>few|TRBJ1-5|TRBD1|TRBV19
CASMKPGQGSAQPQHF
TGTGCCAGTATGAAACCGGGACAGGGGTCCGCTCAGCCCCAGCATTTT
>many|TRBJ1-1|-|TRBV7-3
CASSLGGEMNTEAFF
TGTGCCAGCAGCTTAGGCGGGGAGATGAACACTGAAGCTTTCTTT
>-|TRBJ1-1|TRBD1|TRBV2
CASSAHRDRGGAFF
TGTGCCAGCAGCGCCCACCGGGACAGGGGTGGCGCTTTCTTT
>few|TRBJ1-1|TRBD1|TRBV6-1
CASTAPQRGLDTEAFF
TGTGCCAGCACCGCACCGCAAAGGGGGCTTGACACTGAAGCTTTCTTT
>-|TRBJ2-7|TRBD1|TRBV18
CASSPNGQGTSYEQYF
TGTGCCAGCTCACCAAACGGACAGGGCACTTCCTACGAGCAGTACTTC
>-|TRBJ2-3|TRBD2|TRBV24-1
CATSDFPGAGGDSTDTQYF
TGTGCCACCAGTGATTTTCCTGGGGCGGGGGGCGATAGCACAGATACGCAGTATTTT
>-|TRBJ1-5|TRBD1|TRBV7-3
CASSSTGAGGEQPQHF
TGTGCCAGCAGCTCCACCGGGGCAGGGGGCGAGCAGCCCCAGCATTTT
>-|TRBJ1-4|TRBD1|TRBV27
CASSSYGQGSTNEKLFF
TGTGCCAGCAGTTCTTATGGACAGGGAAGTACTAATGAAAAACTGTTTTTT
>-|TRBJ1-2|-|TRBV9
CASSGLSRVGYTF
TGTGCCAGCAGCGGATTATCGCGCGTTGGCTACACCTTC
>-|TRBJ2-1|-|TRBV6-1
CARRMNEQFF
TGTGCCAGGAGAATGAATGAGCAGTTCTTC
>-|TRBJ2-7|TRBD1|TRBV6-2/TRBV6-3
CASRASSGQGAYEQYF
TGTGCCAGCAGAGCCTCGTCGGGACAGGGGGCCTACGAGCAGTACTTC
>-|TRBJ1-4|TRBD1|TRBV6-1
CASSRRDRESKLFF
TGTGCCAGCAGTCGCCGGGACAGGGAATCCAAACTGTTTTTT